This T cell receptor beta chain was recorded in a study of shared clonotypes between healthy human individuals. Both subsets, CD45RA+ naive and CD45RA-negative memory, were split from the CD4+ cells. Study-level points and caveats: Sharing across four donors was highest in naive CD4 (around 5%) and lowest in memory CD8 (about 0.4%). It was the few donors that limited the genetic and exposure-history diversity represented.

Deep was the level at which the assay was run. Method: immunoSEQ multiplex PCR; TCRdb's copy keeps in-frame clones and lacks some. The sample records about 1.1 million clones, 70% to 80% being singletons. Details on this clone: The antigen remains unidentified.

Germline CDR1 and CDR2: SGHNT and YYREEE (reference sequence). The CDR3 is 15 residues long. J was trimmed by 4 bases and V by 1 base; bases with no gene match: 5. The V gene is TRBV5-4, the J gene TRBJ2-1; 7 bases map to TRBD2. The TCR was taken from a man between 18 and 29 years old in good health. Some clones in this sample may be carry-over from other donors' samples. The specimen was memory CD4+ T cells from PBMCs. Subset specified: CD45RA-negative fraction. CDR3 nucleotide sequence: TGTGCCAGCAGCTTGACGGGAGGCGTATACAATGAGCAGTTCTTC. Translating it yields CASSLTGGVYNEQFF. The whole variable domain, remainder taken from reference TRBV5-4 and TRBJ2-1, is ETGVTQSPTHLIKTRGQQVTLRCSSQSGHNTVSWYQQALGQGPQFIFQYYREEENGRGNFPPRFSGLQFPNYSSELNVNALELDDSALYLCASSLTGGVYNEQFFGPGTRLTVL.